These T cell receptor beta chains were read from a single sample in a study of human T cells and chemical hapten exposure. MiXCR was run by TCRdb on the RACE reads, yielding one entry per CDR3 protein. The repertoire holds about 84,000 distinct CDR3 sequences, with 8.5% to 12% as singletons. The sample was whole blood, taken in connection with sensitization to the hapten diphenylcyclopropenone (DPC). The receptors were gathered from a woman aged 45-65 years with alopecia areata. Some clones in this sample may be carry-over from other donors' samples. CDR3s include the opening cysteine and the closing phenylalanine or tryptophan. The D gene is left open where the match is weak. Expanded clones are given a class, and other clones once, few, many or no size at all.

J | size | D | V | length | DNA | CDR3
TRBJ1-2 | few | NA | TRBV28 | 12 | TGTGCCAGCAGACCTGACAGCTATGGCTACACCTTC | CASRPDSYGYTF
TRBJ1-6 | few | NA | TRBV11-2 | 15 | TGTGCCAGCAGCCCCGACCCCAACCCAAGTTCACCCCTCCACTTT | CASSPDPNPSSPLHF
TRBJ2-1 | few | NA | TRBV30 | 11 | TGTGCCTGGATCTCGGCATATGAGCAGTTCTTC | CAWISAYEQFF
TRBJ1-1 | NA | TRBD1 | TRBV3-1 | 14 | TGTGCCAGCAGCCAGTTGGACAGGTGGTCTGAAGCTTTCTTT | CASSQLDRWSEAFF
TRBJ2-7 | NA | NA | TRBV12-3/TRBV12-4 | 12 | TGTGCCAGCAGTTTGATTTCCAGCGAGCAGTACTTC | CASSLISSEQYF
TRBJ2-7 | many | NA | TRBV29-1 | 13 | TGCAGCGTTGAAAAGACAGGCTCCTACGAGCAGTACTTC | CSVEKTGSYEQYF
TRBJ2-2 | few | NA | TRBV6-6 | 15 | TGTGCCAGCAGTTACGAGGGCGGGAACACCGGGGAGCTGTTTTTT | CASSYEGGNTGELFF
TRBJ2-1 | NA | NA | TRBV5-1 | 14 | TGCGCCAGCAGCTTGGCGTACTCCTACAATGAGCAGTTCTTC | CASSLAYSYNEQFF
TRBJ1-1 | many | NA | TRBV30 | 13 | TGTGCCTGGACCCGGACAGTCAACACTGAAGCTTTCTTT | CAWTRTVNTEAFF
TRBJ2-7 | many | NA | TRBV2 | 13 | TGTGCCAGCAGTGAAGGGGGAATGGATGAGCAGTACTTC | CASSEGGMDEQYF
TRBJ1-2 | few | NA | TRBV28 | 14 | TGTGCCAGCTACACAGAGGGAGCTAACTATGGCTACACCTTC | CASYTEGANYGYTF
TRBJ2-6 | NA | NA | TRBV19 | 15 | TGTGCCAGTAAGGTTTTGACTACAGGGGCCAACGTCCTGACTTTC | CASKVLTTGANVLTF
TRBJ1-2 | many | TRBD1 | TRBV6-5 | 14 | TGTGCCAGCAGTTACGGACAGGGGCTCTATGGCTACACCTTC | CASSYGQGLYGYTF
TRBJ2-3 | few | NA | TRBV7-9 | 12 | TGTGCCAGCAGCAGGCAGGGGGATACGCAGTATTTT | CASSRQGDTQYF
TRBJ2-1 | few | NA | TRBV18 | 14 | TGTGCCAGCTCACCATCTGGCAAGGATAATGAGCAGTTCTTC | CASSPSGKDNEQFF
TRBJ2-7 | few | NA | TRBV3-1 | 15 | TGTGCCAGCAGCCAAGGCTTGACTCCGATCTACGAGCAGTACTTC | CASSQGLTPIYEQYF
TRBJ1-2 | few | NA | TRBV30 | 12 | TGTGCCTGGAGAACGGACTTCGATGGCTACACCTTC | CAWRTDFDGYTF
TRBJ2-2 | medium-sized | NA | TRBV11-2 | 18 | TGTGCCAGCAGCTTAGGCGGAAGCGTTGGCCTGAACACCGGGGAGCTGTTTTTT | CASSLGGSVGLNTGELFF
TRBJ2-7 | few | TRBD2 | TRBV27 | 14 | TGTGCCAGCGGACTAGCGGACGCGTTTGGCGAGCAGTACTTC | CASGLADAFGEQYF
TRBJ1-3 | NA | NA | TRBV7-9 | 17 | TGTGCCAGCACCCTCCCGACGGAAAAGAGCTCTGGAAACACCATATATTTT | CASTLPTEKSSGNTIYF
TRBJ2-6 | many | NA | TRBV7-2 | 13 | TGTGCCAGCGTCCGTAAGGGGGCCAACGTCCTGACTTTC | CASVRKGANVLTF
TRBJ2-2 | many | TRBD1 | TRBV28 | 15 | TGTGCCAGCAGACGACAGGGGATGAACACCGGGGAGCTGTTTTTT | CASRRQGMNTGELFF
TRBJ2-3 | many | NA | TRBV27 | 15 | TGTGCCAGCAGTCCCGGGTTCCCCTCCACAGATACGCAGTATTTT | CASSPGFPSTDTQYF
TRBJ1-2 | NA | NA | TRBV2 | 14 | TGTGCCAGCAGTGAAGCATCCCTCCACTATGGCTACACCTTC | CASSEASLHYGYTF
TRBJ1-1 | few | NA | TRBV2 | 13 | TGTGCCAGCACCATCCTTGGTGATGGTGAAGCTTTCTTT | CASTILGDGEAFF
TRBJ2-5 | NA | NA | TRBV7-7 | 13 | TGTGCCAGCAGCGCCGGCAGGGATGGGACCCAGTACTTC | CASSAGRDGTQYF
TRBJ1-5 | few | NA | TRBV4-3 | 15 | TGCGCCAGCAGCCAAGATTCGGGACTCGGTGCGCCCCAGCATTTT | CASSQDSGLGAPQHF
TRBJ1-1 | NA | NA | TRBV30 | 14 | TGTGCCTGGAGTTGGGGGGCGCTTTCCGCTGAAGCTTTCTTT | CAWSWGALSAEAFF
TRBJ2-7 | NA | NA | TRBV18 | 13 | TGTGCCAGCTCAAAGGGGAGCTCCTACGAGCAGTACTTC | CASSKGSSYEQYF
TRBJ2-1 | many | NA | TRBV7-2 | 13 | TGTGCCAGCAGCTTAGCTCGGGTGCGGGAGCAGTTCTTC | CASSLARVREQFF
TRBJ2-3 | NA | NA | TRBV12-3/TRBV12-4 | 13 | TGTGCCAGCAGGGTAGCGGTGAGCGGTATGCAGTATTTT | CASRVAVSGMQYF
TRBJ2-3 | NA | TRBD2 | TRBV6-5 | 17 | TGTGCCAGCAGTTATGTGGGGGAGGGCCGTTCTGTGTATACGCAGTATTTT | CASSYVGEGRSVYTQYF
TRBJ1-1 | many | NA | TRBV9 | 14 | TGTGCCAGCAGCGTGATCAGGGGTTCGGCGGAAGCTTTCTTT | CASSVIRGSAEAFF
TRBJ1-2 | few | NA | TRBV6-1 | 15 | TGTGCCAGCAGTGAAGCGGGCAGCACCATCTATGGCTACACCTTC | CASSEAGSTIYGYTF
TRBJ1-2 | many | NA | TRBV20-1 | 13 | TGCAGTGCTAGTCATACAGCTTTCTATGGCTACACCTTC | CSASHTAFYGYTF
TRBJ2-6 | few | NA | TRBV12-3/TRBV12-4 | 15 | TGTGCCAGCCGTCGGGGAATAGCCGGGGCCAACGTCCTGACTTTC | CASRRGIAGANVLTF
TRBJ1-5 | many | NA | TRBV19 | 14 | TGTGCCAGCAATTTAGGGACGGGAAATCAGCCCCAGCATTTT | CASNLGTGNQPQHF
TRBJ2-3 | NA | NA | TRBV12-3/TRBV12-4 | 16 | TGTGCCAGCAGAGGCAGGGCGTCAGGGGGCACAGATACGCAGTATTTT | CASRGRASGGTDTQYF
TRBJ1-5 | many | NA | TRBV30 | 15 | TGTGCCTGGAGTGTACAAGGGGACCGCAATCAGCCCCAGCATTTT | CAWSVQGDRNQPQHF
TRBJ2-2 | NA | NA | TRBV7-6 | 15 | TGTGCCAGCAGCTCTCGAAACGCGAACACCGGGGAGCTGTTTTTT | CASSSRNANTGELFF
TRBJ2-4 | NA | NA | TRBV29-1 | 11 | TGCAGCGTGACACGGTTTGACATTCAGTACTTC | CSVTRFDIQYF
TRBJ2-4 | NA | TRBD2 | TRBV7-2 | 14 | TGTGCCAGCAGCTTAGGCCGGGACTATAACATTCAGTACTTC | CASSLGRDYNIQYF
TRBJ2-3 | NA | TRBD1 | TRBV5-1 | 14 | TGCGCCAGCAGCTTGGAGGGACAGGGAGATACGCAGTATTTT | CASSLEGQGDTQYF
TRBJ2-2 | many | NA | TRBV29-1 | 13 | TGCAGCGTTGATGGAGGGGGCACCGGGGAGCTGTTTTTT | CSVDGGGTGELFF
TRBJ2-7 | NA | NA | TRBV28 | 18 | TGTGCCAGCAGTCTAATACCTTCGACAGGGAGGCTCTCCTACGAGCAGTACTTC | CASSLIPSTGRLSYEQYF
TRBJ2-7 | many | TRBD2 | TRBV3-1 | 15 | TGTGCCAGCAGCCAAGGGCCGACTAGCGGGGCCGAGCAGTACTTC | CASSQGPTSGAEQYF
TRBJ1-1 | NA | NA | TRBV5-1 | 16 | TGCGCCAGCAGTTTGGGCCACAGGGATGTATACACTCAAGCTTTCTTT | CASSLGHRDVYTQAFF
TRBJ1-2 | many | NA | TRBV20-1 | 13 | TGCAGTGCTAGTCCGGGGCCTAGAAGTGGCTACACCTTC | CSASPGPRSGYTF
TRBJ2-2 | few | TRBD2 | TRBV18 | 15 | TGTGCCAGCTCACCACCGCGGGAGGGCGACGGGGAGCTGTTTTTT | CASSPPREGDGELFF
TRBJ2-6 | many | TRBD1 | TRBV20-1 | 15 | TGCAGTGCCAACAGGGGAAGAAGTGGGGCCAACGTCCTGACTTTC | CSANRGRSGANVLTF
TRBJ2-6 | NA | NA | TRBV13 | 16 | TGTGCCAGCAGCTCCAAGGGCCTCTCTGGGGCCAACGTCCTGACTTTC | CASSSKGLSGANVLTF